Listed below are T cell receptor beta chains from one sample, sequenced in a study of T-cell memory formation after mild COVID-19. TCRdb re-analysed the 5' RACE reads in MiXCR, keeping a single row per CDR3 protein. The sample includes around 300,000 distinct CDR3 sequences, under 15% of them seen just once. The specimen was PBMCs or a T cell subset sorted from them (not recorded which). These receptors all come from a man in his late teens or twenties who had mild COVID-19 (a few samples of this study predate the infection). Cell type and time point are not known. Both conserved end residues are trimmed from each CDR3. Each record gives: V gene, J gene, CDR3 protein.

>TRBV7-2|TRBJ1-1
AIRGRGHMNTEAF
>TRBV12-3/TRBV12-4|TRBJ2-7
ASRSGTGGPYEQY
>TRBV4-3|TRBJ2-5
ASSQSTGEGQETQY
>TRBV20-1|TRBJ2-1
SVTGGEGNEQF
>TRBV12-3/TRBV12-4|TRBJ2-1
ASSLTAGVYNEQF
>TRBV7-2|TRBJ2-1
ASSLWASGGPNEQF
>TRBV9|TRBJ1-2
ASSPDQGGYGYT
>TRBV7-6|TRBJ2-2
ASSGTSAGRTPGELF
>TRBV5-1|TRBJ1-1
ASSLGYGTEAF
>TRBV7-9|TRBJ1-2
ASSLVRQLAYGYT
>TRBV7-2|TRBJ2-3
ASSLRSTISKY
>TRBV20-1|TRBJ2-3
SARANYRGTDTQY
>TRBV7-3|TRBJ2-1
ASSLGSPRLYEQF
>TRBV10-3|TRBJ1-1
AMGQGSRTEAF
>TRBV20-1|TRBJ2-4
SASRQAGDIQY
>TRBV5-1|TRBJ2-5
ASSFGQVQETQY
>TRBV12-3/TRBV12-4|TRBJ2-2
ASSLSWGAGELF
>TRBV7-2|TRBJ1-4
ASSWGDRNEKLF
>TRBV7-2|TRBJ1-5
ASSEQGASNQPQH
>TRBV6-5|TRBJ2-3
ASSYQGGPDTQY